These 11 T cell receptor beta chains originate from one sample sequenced in a study of identical twins. From the 5' RACE reads, TCRdb called clonotypes with MiXCR, one entry per CDR3 protein. The sample has roughly 690,000 distinct CDR3 sequences; less than 7% are singletons. The source material was naive T cells sorted from blood. The receptors here all came from a man younger than 35 in good health.

This clonotype has ten or more counts. The chain has TRBV6-4 and TRBJ2-1; maybe TRBD1 (5 bases). CDR3 size: 15 residues. Looked up from germline, CDR1 is MRHNA and CDR2 is SNTAGT. With 3 bases removed from V and 0 bases from J, the gap between germline ends came to 9 bases. As DNA, the CDR3 is TGTGCCAGCAGTGAGGGGCCAGGCTCCTACAATGAGCAGTTCTTC. Its protein is CASSEGPGSYNEQFF.

This clonotype appeared many times. J is TRBJ1-4 and V is TRBV5-1; tentatively, D is TRBD1 (6 bases). The CDR3 covers 15 residues. V lost 4 bases, J lost 10 bases, and 20 bases lay in between. Germline values: CDR1 SGHRS, CDR2 YFSETQ. The CDR3 protein is CASSLAGTSARKLFF. DNA for the CDR3: TGCGCCAGCAGCCTAGCCGGGACATCGGCTCGAAAACTGTTTTTT.

This clonotype came up a few times. The chain couples TRBV7-3 to TRBJ2-3; a weak D match, TRBD2 (5 bases). Per the germline V gene, CDR1 is SGHTA and CDR2 is FQGTGA. The CDR3 runs 13 residues. The ends were cut back, 4 bases at V and 6 bases at J, with 11 bases in the middle. CDR3 nucleotides: TGTGCCAGCAGCTCTTTTACGGGGGATACGCAGTATTTT. Amino acid sequence: CASSSFTGDTQYF.

This sequence joins TRBV27 and TRBJ1-5; no reliable D call. Germline CDR1 and CDR2: MNHEY and SMNVEV (reference sequence). The V end was cut by 0 bases, the J end by 5 bases, with 11 bases between. The CDR3 runs to 15 residues. The DNA for the CDR3 is TGTGCCAGCAGTTTATCGAAGTTTAGGGATCAGCCCCAGCATTTT. This translates into CASSLSKFRDQPQHF.

The sample holds many counts of this clonotype. The chain employs TRBV4-3 and TRBJ2-1; TRBD2 agrees at 11 bases. The CDR3 extends over 17 amino acids. Germline V gene lookup returns CDR1 LGHNA and CDR2 YSLEER. The V segment lost 1 base and the J segment 8 bases; nucleotides outside the gene matches: 10. The CDR3 reads CASSQVLTSGSRDEQFF. DNA for the CDR3: TGCGCCAGCAGCCAAGTCTTAACTAGCGGGAGTCGGGATGAGCAGTTCTTC.

The table lists this clonotype with many counts. V gene TRBV7-2 combines with J gene TRBJ2-3; D remains unclear. The CDR3 length is 16 residues. V was cut by 0 bases and J by 3 bases, with 13 bases left in between. The germline V gene has CDR1 SGHTA and CDR2 FQGNSA. The chain's CDR3 is CASSLARTEVTDTQYF. Written as DNA, the CDR3 is TGTGCCAGCAGCTTAGCCCGGACCGAAGTAACAGATACGCAGTATTTT.

This clonotype has a handful of counts. The chain combines TRBV3-1 with TRBJ2-4; no clear D gene. The germline V and J ends were trimmed by 1 base and 1 base, with 5 bases remaining between them. CDR1 is LGHDT, CDR2 YNNKEL, per germline (reference sequence). CDR3 length equals 14 residues. CDR3 sequence reads: CASSQVTAKNIQYF. CDR3 in DNA: TGTGCCAGCAGCCAAGTGACGGCCAAAAACATTCAGTACTTC.

This clonotype occurred many times. The chain combines TRBV20-1 with TRBJ2-3, with D maybe TRBD2 (6 bases). The CDR3 covers 13 residues. Germline V gives CDR1 DFQATT, CDR2 SNEGSKA (reference sequence). Trimming stripped 8 bases from V and 4 bases from J, with 16 bases between. CDR3 protein: CSCLARTADTQYF. The DNA for the CDR3 is TGCAGTTGTCTAGCGAGAACCGCAGATACGCAGTATTTT.

The CDR3 nucleotides are TGTGCCAGCAGCCACCCCGGGACTAGCGGAGATACGCAGTATTTT. It specifies CASSHPGTSGDTQYF. The V call is TRBV14, the J call TRBJ2-3, with TRBD2 matching 11 bases. In germline, CDR1 is SGHDN, CDR2 FVKESK. V was clipped by 3 bases and J by 5 bases; unmatched bases: 4. This CDR3 region has 15 residues.

Many counts were recorded for this clonotype. The CDR3 spells CSGMSASGSWDTQYF. The CDR3 DNA reads TGCAGTGGGATGTCGGCTAGCGGGAGTTGGGATACGCAGTATTTT. The J gene is TRBJ2-3, the V gene TRBV20-1, with 10 nucleotides matching TRBD2. V lost 7 bases to trimming and J lost 6 bases; unmatched junction nucleotides: 13. This CDR3 spans 15 amino acids. CDR1 DFQATT and CDR2 SNEGSKA come from the germline V gene (reference sequence).

This sequence joins TRBV23-1 and TRBJ2-3; D is ambiguous. TRBV23-1 is filed as an ORF, its function uncertain. The CDR3 runs to 15 residues. V was pared by 0 bases and J by 5 bases, with 12 bases between. The CDR3 DNA reads TGCGCCAGCAGTCAATCGTCGCAGGTGGAAGATACGCAGTATTTT. It translates to CASSQSSQVEDTQYF.